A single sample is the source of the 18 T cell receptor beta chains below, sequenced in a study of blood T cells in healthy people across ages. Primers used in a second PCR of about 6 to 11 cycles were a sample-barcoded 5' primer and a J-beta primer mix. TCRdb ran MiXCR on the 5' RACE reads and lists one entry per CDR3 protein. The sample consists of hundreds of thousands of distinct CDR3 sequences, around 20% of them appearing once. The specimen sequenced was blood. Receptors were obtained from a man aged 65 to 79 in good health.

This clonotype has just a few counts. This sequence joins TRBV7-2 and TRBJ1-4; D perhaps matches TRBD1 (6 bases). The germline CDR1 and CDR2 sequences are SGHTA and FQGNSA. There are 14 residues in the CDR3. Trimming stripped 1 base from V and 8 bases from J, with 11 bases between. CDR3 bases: TGTGCCAGCAGCTTAGGCAGGGGAAAGGAAAAACTGTTTTTT. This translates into CASSLGRGKEKLFF. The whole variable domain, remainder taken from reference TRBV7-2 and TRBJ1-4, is GAGVSQSPSNKVTEKGKDVELRCDPISGHTALYWYRQSLGQGLEFLIYFQGNSAPDKSGLPSDRFSAERTGGSVSTLTIQRTQQEDSAVYLCASSLGRGKEKLFFGSGTQLSVL.

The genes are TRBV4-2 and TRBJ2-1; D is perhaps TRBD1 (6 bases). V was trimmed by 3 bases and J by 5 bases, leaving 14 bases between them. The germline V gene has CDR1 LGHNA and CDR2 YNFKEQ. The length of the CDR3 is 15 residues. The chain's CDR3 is CASSQPQGSNNEQFF. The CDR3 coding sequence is TGTGCCAGCAGCCAGCCACAGGGTTCCAACAATGAGCAGTTCTTC.

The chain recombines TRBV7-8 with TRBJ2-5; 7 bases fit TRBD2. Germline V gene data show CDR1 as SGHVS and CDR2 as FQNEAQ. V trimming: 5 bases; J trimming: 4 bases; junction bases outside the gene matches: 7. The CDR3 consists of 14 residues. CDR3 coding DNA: TGTGCCAGCAGCGTTATGGGGGGGATAGAGACCCAGTACTTC. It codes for CASSVMGGIETQYF.

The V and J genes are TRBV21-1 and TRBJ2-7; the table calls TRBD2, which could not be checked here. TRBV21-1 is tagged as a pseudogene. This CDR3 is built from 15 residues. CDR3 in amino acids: CASSILAGELYEQYF. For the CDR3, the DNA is TGTGCCAGCAGCATCCTAGCGGGAGAGCTTTACGAGCAGTACTTC.

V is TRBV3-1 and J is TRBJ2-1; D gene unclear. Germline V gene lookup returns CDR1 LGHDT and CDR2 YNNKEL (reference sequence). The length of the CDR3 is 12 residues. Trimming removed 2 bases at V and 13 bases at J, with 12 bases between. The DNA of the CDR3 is TGTGCCAGCAGCCAATCGGGTGCCTATCAGTTCTTC. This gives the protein CASSQSGAYQFF.

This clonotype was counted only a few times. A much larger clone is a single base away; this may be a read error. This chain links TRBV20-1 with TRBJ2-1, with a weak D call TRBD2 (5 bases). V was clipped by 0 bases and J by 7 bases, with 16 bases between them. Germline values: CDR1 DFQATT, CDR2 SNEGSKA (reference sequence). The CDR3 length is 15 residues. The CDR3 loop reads CSARDPGGSGNEQFF. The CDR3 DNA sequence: TGCAGTGCTAGAGATCCCGGCGGGTCTGGGAATGAGCAGTTCTTC.

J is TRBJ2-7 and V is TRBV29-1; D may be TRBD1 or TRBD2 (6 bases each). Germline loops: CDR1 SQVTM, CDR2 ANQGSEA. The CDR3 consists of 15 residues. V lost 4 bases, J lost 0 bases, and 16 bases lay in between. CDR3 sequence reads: CSVVQLRGHSYEQYF. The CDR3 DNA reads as TGCAGCGTTGTCCAGTTGCGGGGACACTCCTACGAGCAGTACTTC.

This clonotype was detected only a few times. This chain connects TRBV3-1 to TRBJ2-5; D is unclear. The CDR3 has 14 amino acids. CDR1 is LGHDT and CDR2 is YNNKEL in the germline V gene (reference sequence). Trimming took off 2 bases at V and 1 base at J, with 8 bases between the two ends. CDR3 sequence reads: CASSQSAGQETQYF. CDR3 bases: TGTGCCAGCAGCCAAAGCGCAGGCCAAGAGACCCAGTACTTC.

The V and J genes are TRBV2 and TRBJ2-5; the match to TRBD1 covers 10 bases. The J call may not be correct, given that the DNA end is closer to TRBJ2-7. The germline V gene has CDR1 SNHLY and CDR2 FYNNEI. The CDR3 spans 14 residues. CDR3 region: CASNTGTGAYEQYF. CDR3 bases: TGTGCCAGCAACACCGGGACAGGGGCCTACGAGCAGTACTTC.

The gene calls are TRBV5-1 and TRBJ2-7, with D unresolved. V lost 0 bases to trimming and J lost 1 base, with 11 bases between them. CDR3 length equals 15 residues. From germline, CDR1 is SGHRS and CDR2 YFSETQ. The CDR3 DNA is TGCGCCAGCAGCTTGGAAAGCCATCTATCCTACGAGCAGTACTTC. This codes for CASSLESHLSYEQYF.

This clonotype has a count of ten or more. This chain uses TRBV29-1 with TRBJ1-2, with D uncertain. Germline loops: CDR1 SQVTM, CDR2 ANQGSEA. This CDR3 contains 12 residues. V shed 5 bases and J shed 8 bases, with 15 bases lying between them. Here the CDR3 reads CSVLDPGAGYTF. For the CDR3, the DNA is TGCAGCGTTTTGGACCCCGGTGCGGGCTACACCTTC.

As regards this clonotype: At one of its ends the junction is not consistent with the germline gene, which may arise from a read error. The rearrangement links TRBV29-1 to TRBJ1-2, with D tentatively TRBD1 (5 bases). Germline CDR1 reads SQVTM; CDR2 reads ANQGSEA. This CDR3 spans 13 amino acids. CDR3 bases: TGCAGCGTTGAAGGACAGACTAACTATGACTACACCTTC. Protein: CSVEGQTNYDYTF.

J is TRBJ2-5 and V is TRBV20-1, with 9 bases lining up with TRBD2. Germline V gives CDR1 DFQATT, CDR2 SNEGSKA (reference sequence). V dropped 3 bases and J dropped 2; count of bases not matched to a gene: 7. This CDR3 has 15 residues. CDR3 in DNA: TGCAGTGCTAGGAAGCTAGCGGGGATACAAGAGACCCAGTACTTC. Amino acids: CSARKLAGIQETQYF.

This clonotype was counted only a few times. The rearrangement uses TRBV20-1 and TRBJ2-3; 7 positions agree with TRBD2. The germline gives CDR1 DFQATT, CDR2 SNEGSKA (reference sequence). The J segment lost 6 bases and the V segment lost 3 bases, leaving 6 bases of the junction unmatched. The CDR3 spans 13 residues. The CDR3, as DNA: TGCAGTGCTAGCATTGGTAGCGGGGATACGCAGTATTTT. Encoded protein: CSASIGSGDTQYF.

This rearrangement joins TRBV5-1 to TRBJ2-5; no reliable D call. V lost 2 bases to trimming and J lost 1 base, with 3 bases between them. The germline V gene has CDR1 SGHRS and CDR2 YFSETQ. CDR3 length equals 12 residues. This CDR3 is CASSFFQETQYF. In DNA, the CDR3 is TGCGCCAGCAGCTTCTTCCAAGAGACCCAGTACTTC.

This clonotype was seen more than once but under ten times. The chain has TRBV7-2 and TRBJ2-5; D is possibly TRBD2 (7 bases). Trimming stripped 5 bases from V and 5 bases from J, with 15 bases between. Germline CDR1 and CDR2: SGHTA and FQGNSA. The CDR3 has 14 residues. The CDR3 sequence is CASSLGGVVETQYF. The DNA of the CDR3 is TGTGCCAGCAGCCTAGGGGGGGTCGTTGAGACCCAGTACTTC.

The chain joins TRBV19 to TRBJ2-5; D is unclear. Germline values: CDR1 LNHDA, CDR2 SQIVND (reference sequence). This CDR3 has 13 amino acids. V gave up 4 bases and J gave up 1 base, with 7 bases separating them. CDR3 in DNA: TGTGCCAGTAGTAGCCTGGGCCAAGAGACCCAGTACTTC. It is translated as CASSSLGQETQYF.

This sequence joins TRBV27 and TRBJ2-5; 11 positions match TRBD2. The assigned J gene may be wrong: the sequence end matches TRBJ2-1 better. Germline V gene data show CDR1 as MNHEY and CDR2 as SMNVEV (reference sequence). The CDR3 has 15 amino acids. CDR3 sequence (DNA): TGTGCCAGACGAATAGCGGGAGGGCCGGGGAATGAGCAGTTCTTC. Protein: CARRIAGGPGNEQFF.